A selection of T cell receptor beta chains follows, all from one sample in a study of CD4+ T cells in melanoma. Sequencing was performed with immunoSEQ multiplex PCR; in TCRdb, only in-frame clones are kept and a portion is missing. The sample shows around 55,000 clones, 60% to 75% of them seen only once. What was sequenced was tumor tissue. The source of these receptors is a human donor with melanoma. Each CDR3 is given with its conserved first and last residue. Each record gives: V gene, J gene, CDR3 protein.

V gene: TRBV7-2
J gene: TRBJ1-6
CDR3 protein: CASSPWGADSPLHF

V gene: TRBV5-1
J gene: TRBJ2-2
CDR3 protein: CASSLTGTTGELFF

V gene: TRBV10-3
J gene: TRBJ1-5
CDR3 protein: CAISESRGLEPQHF

V gene: TRBV28
J gene: TRBJ2-3
CDR3 protein: CASSELDDTQYF

V gene: TRBV7-2
J gene: TRBJ1-1
CDR3 protein: CASSKGGGNTEAFF

V gene: TRBV15
J gene: TRBJ2-1
CDR3 protein: CATSKAGALYEQFF

V gene: TRBV27
J gene: TRBJ2-1
CDR3 protein: CASSFQGRGNEQFF

V gene: TRBV7-2
J gene: TRBJ1-5
CDR3 protein: CASSPVSGQSNQPQHF

V gene: TRBV2
J gene: TRBJ2-7
CDR3 protein: CASSPGTSSYEQYF

V gene: TRBV19
J gene: TRBJ1-3
CDR3 protein: CASSIDPPVQGVHSGNTIYF

V gene: TRBV9
J gene: TRBJ2-7
CDR3 protein: CASSAGTGGTYEQYF

V gene: TRBV5-4
J gene: TRBJ2-7
CDR3 protein: CASSQGPGWSYEQYF

V gene: TRBV4-3
J gene: TRBJ2-1
CDR3 protein: CASSDAGGPYNEQFF

V gene: TRBV28
J gene: TRBJ2-7
CDR3 protein: CASSDPVGQGSYEQYF

V gene: TRBV5-6
J gene: TRBJ1-2
CDR3 protein: CASSLGDRGYGYTF

V gene: TRBV15
J gene: TRBJ1-1
CDR3 protein: CATSSALGRNTEAFF

V gene: TRBV5-1
J gene: TRBJ2-2
CDR3 protein: CASSPTSGGPMTGELFF

V gene: TRBV5-8
J gene: TRBJ2-7
CDR3 protein: CASSFYRGLTYEQYF

V gene: TRBV30
J gene: TRBJ2-4
CDR3 protein: CAWSVGPPVVQYF

V gene: TRBV5-6
J gene: TRBJ2-7
CDR3 protein: CASSLGGGSYEQYF

V gene: TRBV6-6
J gene: TRBJ2-7
CDR3 protein: CASSYSGQGYFEQYF

V gene: TRBV4-2
J gene: TRBJ1-2
CDR3 protein: CASSQGQGSNYGYTF

V gene: TRBV6-1
J gene: TRBJ2-7
CDR3 protein: CASSLHRVYEQYF

V gene: TRBV2
J gene: TRBJ1-1
CDR3 protein: CASRPGLGAEAFF

V gene: TRBV5-4
J gene: TRBJ2-5
CDR3 protein: CASTGTSGGRLETQYF

V gene: TRBV19
J gene: TRBJ2-3
CDR3 protein: CASSILAVSDTQYF

V gene: TRBV30
J gene: TRBJ2-7
CDR3 protein: CAYSGDPSYEQYF

V gene: TRBV5-4
J gene: TRBJ1-1
CDR3 protein: CASSQGREAFF

V gene: TRBV5-6
J gene: TRBJ1-1
CDR3 protein: CASSTQTGAHLKNTEAFF

V gene: TRBV6-1
J gene: TRBJ2-6
CDR3 protein: CATTSGANVLTF

V gene: TRBV7-2
J gene: TRBJ1-5
CDR3 protein: CASSPRPRTGSGNQPQHF

V gene: TRBV4-3
J gene: TRBJ1-3
CDR3 protein: CASSQNRDRPSIYF

V gene: TRBV19
J gene: TRBJ1-4
CDR3 protein: CASSIGMGNEKLFF

V gene: TRBV28
J gene: TRBJ1-4
CDR3 protein: CASSSQTGSGEKLFF

V gene: TRBV6-5
J gene: TRBJ1-5
CDR3 protein: CASSLTGGGLQPQHF

V gene: TRBV5-1
J gene: TRBJ2-5
CDR3 protein: CASSDYLPGETQYF

V gene: TRBV4-3
J gene: TRBJ1-3
CDR3 protein: CASSQEWPPGQLLGDTIYF

V gene: TRBV5-1
J gene: TRBJ1-4
CDR3 protein: CASSLPEPREKLFF

V gene: TRBV9
J gene: TRBJ2-1
CDR3 protein: CASSAPWAGGLLYNEQFF

V gene: TRBV7-8
J gene: TRBJ1-2
CDR3 protein: CASSPGRGYTF

V gene: TRBV2
J gene: TRBJ2-1
CDR3 protein: CATQMGLAGSNEQFF

V gene: TRBV5-4
J gene: TRBJ1-1
CDR3 protein: CASSLWPDGTEAFF

V gene: TRBV11-2
J gene: TRBJ1-2
CDR3 protein: CASSLVMAGYYGYTF

V gene: TRBV9
J gene: TRBJ2-5
CDR3 protein: CASSVWDTKGETQYF

V gene: TRBV6-5
J gene: TRBJ2-3
CDR3 protein: CASSSGPSGDTQYF

V gene: TRBV7-6
J gene: TRBJ2-7
CDR3 protein: CASSSAGTQYEQYF

V gene: TRBV7-2
J gene: TRBJ1-1
CDR3 protein: CASSQVPGNTEAFF

V gene: TRBV6-6
J gene: TRBJ2-1
CDR3 protein: CASSYSGRGNEQFF